The T cell receptor (beta chain) under discussion was sequenced for a study of control samples from healthy donors and cancer patients. The CDR3 sequence is 18 residues long. Trimming stripped 5 bases from V and 8 bases from J, with 29 bases between. Germline CDR1 and CDR2: SEHNR and FQNEAQ (reference sequence). Repertoires were generated with immunoSEQ multiplex PCR, while TCRdb's copy carries only in-frame clones and drops some. The table records around 92,000 clones, around 80% of them present only once. The material sequenced was blood. The chain joins TRBV7-9 to TRBJ2-3; D is possibly TRBD1 (5 bases). The sequence came from a man between 60 and 75 years old in good health. The CDR3 is CASSHMGPSRVIGVTQYF. CDR3 nucleotides: TGTGCCAGCAGCCACATGGGCCCCAGCAGGGTTATAGGGGTTACGCAGTATTTT. The full variable domain, with the rest looked up from reference TRBV7-9 and TRBJ2-3, is DTGVSQNPRHKITKRGQNVTFRCDPISEHNRLYWYRQTLGQGPEFLTYFQNEAQLEKSRLLSDRFSAERPKGSFSTLEIQRTEQGDSAMYLCASSHMGPSRVIGVTQYFGPGTRLTVL.